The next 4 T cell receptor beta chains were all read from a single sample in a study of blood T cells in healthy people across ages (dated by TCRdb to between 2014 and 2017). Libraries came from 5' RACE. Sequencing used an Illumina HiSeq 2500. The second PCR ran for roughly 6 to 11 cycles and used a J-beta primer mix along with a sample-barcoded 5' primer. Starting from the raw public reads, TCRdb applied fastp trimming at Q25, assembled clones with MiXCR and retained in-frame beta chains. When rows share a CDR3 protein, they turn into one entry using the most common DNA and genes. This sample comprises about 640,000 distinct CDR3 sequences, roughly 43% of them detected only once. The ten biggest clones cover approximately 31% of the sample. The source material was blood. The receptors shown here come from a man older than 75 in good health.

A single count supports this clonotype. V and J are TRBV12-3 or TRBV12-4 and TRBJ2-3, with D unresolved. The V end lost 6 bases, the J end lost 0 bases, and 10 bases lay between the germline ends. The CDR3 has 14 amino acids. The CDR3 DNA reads TGTGCCAGCAGCCCCGGAGTGAGCACAGATACGCAGTATTTT. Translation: CASSPGVSTDTQYF.

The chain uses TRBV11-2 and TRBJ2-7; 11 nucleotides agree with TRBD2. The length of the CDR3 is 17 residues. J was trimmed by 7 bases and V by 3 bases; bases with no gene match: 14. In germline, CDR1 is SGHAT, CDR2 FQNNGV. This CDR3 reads CASSFFFGTSGRNEQYF. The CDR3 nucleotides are TGTGCCAGCAGCTTCTTCTTCGGGACTAGCGGTCGGAATGAGCAGTACTTC.

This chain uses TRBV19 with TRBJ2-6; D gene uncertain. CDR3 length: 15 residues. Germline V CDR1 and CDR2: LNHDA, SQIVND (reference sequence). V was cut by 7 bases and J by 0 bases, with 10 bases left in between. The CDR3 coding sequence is TGTGCCAGTAAGACGGTTAGCTCTGGGGCCAACGTCCTGACTTTC. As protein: CASKTVSSGANVLTF. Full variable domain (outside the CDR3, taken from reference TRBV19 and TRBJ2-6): DGGITQSPKYLFRKEGQNVTLSCEQNLNHDAMYWYRQDPGQGLRLIYYSQIVNDFQKGDIAEGYSVSREKKESFPLTVTSAQKNPTAFYLCASKTVSSGANVLTFGAGSRLTVL.

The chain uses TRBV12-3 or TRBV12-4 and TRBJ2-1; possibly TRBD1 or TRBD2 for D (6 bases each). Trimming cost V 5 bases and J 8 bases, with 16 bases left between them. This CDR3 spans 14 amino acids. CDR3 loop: CASSRDKPGDEQFF. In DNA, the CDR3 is TGTGCCAGCAGTCGGGACAAACCGGGGGATGAGCAGTTCTTC.